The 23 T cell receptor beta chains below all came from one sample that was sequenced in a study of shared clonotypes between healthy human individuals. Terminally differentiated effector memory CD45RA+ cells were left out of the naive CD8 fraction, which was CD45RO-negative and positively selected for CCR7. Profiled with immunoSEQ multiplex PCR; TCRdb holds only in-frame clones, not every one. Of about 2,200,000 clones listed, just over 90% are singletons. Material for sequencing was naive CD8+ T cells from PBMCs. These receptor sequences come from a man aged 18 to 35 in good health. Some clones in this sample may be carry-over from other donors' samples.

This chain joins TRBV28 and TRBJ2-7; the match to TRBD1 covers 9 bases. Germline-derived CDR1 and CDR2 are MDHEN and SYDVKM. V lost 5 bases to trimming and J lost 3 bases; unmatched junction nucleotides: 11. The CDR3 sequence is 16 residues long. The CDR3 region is CASSTIDRGAFYEQYF. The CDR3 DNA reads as TGTGCCAGCAGTACCATCGACAGGGGGGCTTTCTACGAGCAGTACTTC.

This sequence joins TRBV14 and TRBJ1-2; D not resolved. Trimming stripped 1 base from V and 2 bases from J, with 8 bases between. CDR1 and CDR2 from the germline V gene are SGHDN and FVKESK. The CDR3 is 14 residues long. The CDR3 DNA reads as TGTGCCAGCAGCCAAGCAGGTTTCAACTATGGCTACACCTTC. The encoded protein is CASSQAGFNYGYTF. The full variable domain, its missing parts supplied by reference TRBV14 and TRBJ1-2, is EAGVTQFPSHSVIEKGQTVTLRCDPISGHDNLYWYRRVMGKEIKFLLHFVKESKQDESGMPNNRFLAERTGGTYSTLKVQPAELEDSGVYFCASSQAGFNYGYTFGSGTRLTVV.

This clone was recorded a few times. The CDR3 sequence is CASSLHNEQFF. CDR3 bases: TGTGCCAGCAGCTTACACAATGAGCAGTTCTTC. The V gene is TRBV7-9, the J gene TRBJ2-1; D unresolved. The CDR3 has 11 residues. CDR1 is SEHNR and CDR2 is FQNEAQ in the germline V gene (reference sequence). V lost 2 bases to trimming and J lost 5 bases, with 1 base between them.

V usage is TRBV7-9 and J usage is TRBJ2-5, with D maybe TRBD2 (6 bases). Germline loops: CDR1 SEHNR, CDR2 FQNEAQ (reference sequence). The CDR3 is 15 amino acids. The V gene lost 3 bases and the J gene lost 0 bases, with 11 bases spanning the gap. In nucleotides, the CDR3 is TGTGCCAGCAGCTTTAGCGGAGTGTACCAAGAGACCCAGTACTTC. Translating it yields CASSFSGVYQETQYF.

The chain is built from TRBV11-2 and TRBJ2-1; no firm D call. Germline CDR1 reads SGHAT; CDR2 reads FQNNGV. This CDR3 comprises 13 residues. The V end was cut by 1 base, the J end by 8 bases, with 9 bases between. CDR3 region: CASSLGSPHEQFF. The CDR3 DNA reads TGTGCCAGCAGCTTAGGCAGCCCCCATGAGCAGTTCTTC.

CDR3 bases: TGTGCCAGCAGTTCCGACTTTTTTGGACGTAGCTCCTACGAGCAGTACTTC. Translation: CASSSDFFGRSSYEQYF. The V gene is TRBV28, the J gene TRBJ2-7; unclear D gene. CDR1 is MDHEN and CDR2 is SYDVKM in the germline V gene. The CDR3 length is 17 residues. V gave up 4 bases and J gave up 0 bases, with 19 bases separating them. Looking up the rest from reference TRBV28 and TRBJ2-7 gives the full variable domain: DVKVTQSSRYLVKRTGEKVFLECVQDMDHENMFWYRQDPGLGLRLIYFSYDVKMKEKGDIPEGYSVSREKKERFSLILESASTNQTSMYLCASSSDFFGRSSYEQYFGPGTRLTVT.

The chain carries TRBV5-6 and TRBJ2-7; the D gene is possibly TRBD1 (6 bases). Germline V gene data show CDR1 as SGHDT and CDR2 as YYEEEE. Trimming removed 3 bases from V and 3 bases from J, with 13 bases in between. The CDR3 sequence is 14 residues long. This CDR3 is CASSSGTRDYEQYF. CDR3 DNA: TGTGCCAGCAGCTCAGGGACACGCGACTACGAGCAGTACTTC.

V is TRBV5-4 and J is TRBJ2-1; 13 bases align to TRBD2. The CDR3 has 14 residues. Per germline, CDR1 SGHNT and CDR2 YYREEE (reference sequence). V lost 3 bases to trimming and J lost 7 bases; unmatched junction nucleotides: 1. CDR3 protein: CASSWTSGSNEQFF. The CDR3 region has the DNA TGTGCCAGCAGCTGGACTAGCGGGAGTAATGAGCAGTTCTTC.

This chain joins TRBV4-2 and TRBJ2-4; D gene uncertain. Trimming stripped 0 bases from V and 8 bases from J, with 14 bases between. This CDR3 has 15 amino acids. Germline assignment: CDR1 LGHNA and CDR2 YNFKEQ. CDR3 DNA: TGTGCCAGCAGCCAAGATGGTCCAAGTGGGGACATTCAGTACTTC. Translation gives CASSQDGPSGDIQYF.

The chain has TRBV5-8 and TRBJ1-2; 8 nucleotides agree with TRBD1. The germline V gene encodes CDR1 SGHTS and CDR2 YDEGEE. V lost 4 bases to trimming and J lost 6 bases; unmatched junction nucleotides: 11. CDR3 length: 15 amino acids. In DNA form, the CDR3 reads TGTGCCAGCAGCGTAGGACAGGGTCCGGGGGATGGCTACACCTTC. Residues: CASSVGQGPGDGYTF.

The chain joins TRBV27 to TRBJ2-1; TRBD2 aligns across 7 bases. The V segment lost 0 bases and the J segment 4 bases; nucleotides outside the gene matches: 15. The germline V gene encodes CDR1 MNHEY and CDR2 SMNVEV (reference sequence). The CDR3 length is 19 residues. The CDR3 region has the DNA TGTGCCAGCAGTTTATCCCCTTTGAAGCTAGCGGAGAAGTACAATGAGCAGTTCTTC. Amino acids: CASSLSPLKLAEKYNEQFF.

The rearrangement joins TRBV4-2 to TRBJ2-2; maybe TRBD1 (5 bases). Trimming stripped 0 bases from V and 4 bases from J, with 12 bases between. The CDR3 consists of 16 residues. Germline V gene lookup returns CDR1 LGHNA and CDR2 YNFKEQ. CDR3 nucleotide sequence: TGTGCCAGCAGCCAAGATAAGGGGCGTAGCACCGGGGAGCTGTTTTTT. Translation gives CASSQDKGRSTGELFF.

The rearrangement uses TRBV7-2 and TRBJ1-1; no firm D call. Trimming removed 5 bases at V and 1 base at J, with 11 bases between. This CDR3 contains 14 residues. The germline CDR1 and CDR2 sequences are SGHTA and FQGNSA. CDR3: CASSDGFGNTEAFF. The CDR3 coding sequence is TGTGCCAGCAGCGACGGATTCGGGAACACTGAAGCTTTCTTT.

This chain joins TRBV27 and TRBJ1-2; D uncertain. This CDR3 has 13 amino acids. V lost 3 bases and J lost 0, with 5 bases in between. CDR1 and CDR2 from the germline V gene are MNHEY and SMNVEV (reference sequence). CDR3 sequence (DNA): TGTGCCAGCAGTTTTCGAACTAACTATGGCTACACCTTC. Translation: CASSFRTNYGYTF.

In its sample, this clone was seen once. CDR3 protein: CASSRTGNYGYTF. The CDR3 coding sequence is TGTGCCAGCAGCAGGACGGGTAACTATGGCTACACCTTC. The V call is TRBV5-6, the J call TRBJ1-2; no reliable D call. CDR1 is SGHDT and CDR2 is YYEEEE in the germline V gene. CDR3 size: 13 residues. Deletions cut 4 bases from V and 1 base from J, with 8 bases between.

CDR3 amino acids: CASREGLKSVDEQFF. In nucleotides, the CDR3 is TGTGCCAGCAGGGAGGGACTAAAAAGCGTGGATGAGCAGTTCTTC. The V and J genes are TRBV28 and TRBJ2-1; 7 bases align to TRBD2. With 6 bases clipped from V and 8 bases from J, the junction kept 13 bases outside the gene matches. Germline assignment: CDR1 MDHEN and CDR2 SYDVKM. The CDR3 is 15 residues long.

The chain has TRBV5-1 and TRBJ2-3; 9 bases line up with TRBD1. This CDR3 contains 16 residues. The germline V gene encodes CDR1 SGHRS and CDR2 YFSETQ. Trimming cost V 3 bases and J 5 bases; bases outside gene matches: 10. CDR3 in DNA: TGCGCCAGCAGCTCCGCCCTACAGGGGGCTGGAGATACGCAGTATTTT. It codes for CASSSALQGAGDTQYF.

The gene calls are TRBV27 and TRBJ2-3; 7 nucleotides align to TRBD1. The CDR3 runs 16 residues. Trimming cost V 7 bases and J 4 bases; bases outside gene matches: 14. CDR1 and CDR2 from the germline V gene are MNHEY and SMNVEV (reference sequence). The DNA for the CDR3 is TGTGCCAGCACTACCCTACCGGGACAGAGAGCAGATACGCAGTATTTT. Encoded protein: CASTTLPGQRADTQYF.

In nucleotides, the CDR3 is TGTGCCACCAGCAGAGATCGGGGGCTATGGCCCCAGCATTTT. Its translation is CATSRDRGLWPQHF. The chain links TRBV15 to TRBJ1-5; perhaps TRBD1 as D (6 bases). The length of the CDR3 is 14 residues. Germline CDR1 reads LNHNV; CDR2 reads YYDKDF (reference sequence). The ends were cut back, 0 bases at V and 9 bases at J, with 12 bases in the middle.

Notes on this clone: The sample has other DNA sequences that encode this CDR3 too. CDR3 sequence reads: CASSPSGGYNEQFF. CDR3 in DNA: TGTGCCAGCAGCCCCAGTGGGGGATACAATGAGCAGTTCTTC. The rearrangement joins TRBV9 to TRBJ2-1; D tentatively reads TRBD1 or TRBD2 (5 bases each). Deletions cut 4 bases from V and 4 bases from J, with 12 bases between. CDR1 is SGDLS and CDR2 is YYNGEE in the germline V gene. There are 14 residues in the CDR3.

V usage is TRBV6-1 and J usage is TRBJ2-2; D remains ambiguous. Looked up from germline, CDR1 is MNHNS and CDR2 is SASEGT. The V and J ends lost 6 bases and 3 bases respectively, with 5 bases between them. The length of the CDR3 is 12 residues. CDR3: CASRRDTGELFF. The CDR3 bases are TGTGCCAGCAGAAGAGACACCGGGGAGCTGTTTTTT.

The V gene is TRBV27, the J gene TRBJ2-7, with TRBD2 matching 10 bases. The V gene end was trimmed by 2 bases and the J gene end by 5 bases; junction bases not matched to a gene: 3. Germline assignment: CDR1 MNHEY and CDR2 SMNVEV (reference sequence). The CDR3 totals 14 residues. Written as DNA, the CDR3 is TGTGCCAGCAGTTTAGCACTAGCGGGAAACGAGCAGTACTTC. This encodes CASSLALAGNEQYF.

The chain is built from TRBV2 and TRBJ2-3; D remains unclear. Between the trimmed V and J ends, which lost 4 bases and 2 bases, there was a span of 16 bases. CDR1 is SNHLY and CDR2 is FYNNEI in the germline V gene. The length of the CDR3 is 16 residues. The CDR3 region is CASSGGQNYYTDTQYF. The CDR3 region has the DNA TGTGCCAGCAGTGGCGGTCAGAACTACTACACAGATACGCAGTATTTT.